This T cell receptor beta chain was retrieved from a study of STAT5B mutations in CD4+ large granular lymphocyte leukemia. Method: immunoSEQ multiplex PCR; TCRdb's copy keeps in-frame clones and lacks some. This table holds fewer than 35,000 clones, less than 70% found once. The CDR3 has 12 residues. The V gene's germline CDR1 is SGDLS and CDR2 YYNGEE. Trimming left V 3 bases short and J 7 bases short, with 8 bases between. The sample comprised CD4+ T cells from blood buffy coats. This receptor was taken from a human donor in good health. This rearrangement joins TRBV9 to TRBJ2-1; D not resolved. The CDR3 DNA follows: TGTGCCAGCAGCGCCGTATATAATGAGCAGTTCTTC. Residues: CASSAVYNEQFF.